This T cell receptor (beta chain) was sequenced for a study of vaccination and CD4 T cells after COVID-19. Study-wide context: Participants, all vaccine recipients, received two doses of either BNT162b2 or mRNA-1273. Post-COVID sampling occurred a median about 100 days after diagnosis (range 35 to 161).

This clonotype was picked up one time. Its matching antigen is unknown. Treatment meaning: roughly nine-day PBMC culture with coronavirus spike peptide pools or control peptides (ViraFEST assay). With peptide pools, ViraFEST first expanded antigen-specific T cells and afterwards sequenced their TCRs. Sequence data for DNA of cultured CD4+ T cells were generated by the Oncomine TCR Beta short-read assay. Using the QIAamp micro DNA kit, genomic DNA was extracted from the CD4+ T cells that had been cultured. MiXCR was run by TCRdb on the PCR reads, yielding one entry per CDR3 protein. This table holds 9,500 to 13,000 distinct CDR3 sequences, just over 60% found once. The CDR3 totals 15 residues. Trimming pared 6 bases from V and 1 base from J, leaving 13 bases between. CDR1 and CDR2 from the germline V gene are KGHDR and SFDVKD.

The receptor was derived from a human donor who had recovered from COVID-19. Sequences were obtained from CD4+ T cells from blood, cultured in vitro. The V call is TRBV24-1, the J call TRBJ2-3, with a weak D call TRBD1 (5 bases). The CDR3 coding sequence is TGTGCCACCAGTTCAGAGACAGTCGGCACAGATACGCAGTATTTT. It is translated as CATSSETVGTDTQYF.